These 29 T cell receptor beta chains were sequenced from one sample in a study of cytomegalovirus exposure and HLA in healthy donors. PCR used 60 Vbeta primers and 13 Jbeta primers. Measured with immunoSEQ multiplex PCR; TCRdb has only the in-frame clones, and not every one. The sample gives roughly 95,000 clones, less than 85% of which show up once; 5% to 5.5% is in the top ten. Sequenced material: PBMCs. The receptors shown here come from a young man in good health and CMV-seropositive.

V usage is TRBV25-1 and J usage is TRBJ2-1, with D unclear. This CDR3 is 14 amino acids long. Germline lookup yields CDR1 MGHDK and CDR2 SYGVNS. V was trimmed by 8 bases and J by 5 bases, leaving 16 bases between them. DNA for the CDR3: TGTGCCAGCCACGGTATGGAGTTCAACAATGAGCAGTTCTTC. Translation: CASHGMEFNNEQFF. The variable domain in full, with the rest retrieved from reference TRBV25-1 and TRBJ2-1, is EADIYQTPRYLVIGTGKKITLECSQTMGHDKMYWYQQDPGMELHLIHYSYGVNSTEKGDLSSESTVSRIRTEHFPLTLESARPSHTSQYLCASHGMEFNNEQFFGPGTRLTVL.

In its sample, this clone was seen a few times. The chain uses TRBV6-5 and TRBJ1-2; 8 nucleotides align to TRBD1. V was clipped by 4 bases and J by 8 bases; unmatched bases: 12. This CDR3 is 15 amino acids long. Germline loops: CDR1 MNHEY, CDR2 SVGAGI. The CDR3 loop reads CASSFAWTGRDGYTF. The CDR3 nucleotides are TGTGCCAGCAGTTTTGCCTGGACAGGGCGGGACGGCTACACCTTC.

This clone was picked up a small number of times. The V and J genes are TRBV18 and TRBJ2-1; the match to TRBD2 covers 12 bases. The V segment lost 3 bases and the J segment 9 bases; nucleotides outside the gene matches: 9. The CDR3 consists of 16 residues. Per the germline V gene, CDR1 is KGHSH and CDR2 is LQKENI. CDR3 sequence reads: CASSPTSGGPAAEQFF. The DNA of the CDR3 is TGTGCCAGCTCACCTACTAGCGGGGGGCCAGCGGCTGAGCAGTTCTTC.

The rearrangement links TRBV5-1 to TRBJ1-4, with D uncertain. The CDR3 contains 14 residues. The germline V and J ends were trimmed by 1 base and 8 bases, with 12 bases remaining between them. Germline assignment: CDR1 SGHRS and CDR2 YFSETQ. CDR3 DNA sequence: TGCGCCAGCAGCTTGAGAGTAAACGGGGAAAAACTGTTTTTT. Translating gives CASSLRVNGEKLFF.

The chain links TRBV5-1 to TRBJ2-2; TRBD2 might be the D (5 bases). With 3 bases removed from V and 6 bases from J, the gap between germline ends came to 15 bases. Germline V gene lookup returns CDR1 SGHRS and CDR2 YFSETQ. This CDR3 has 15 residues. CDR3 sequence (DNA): TGCGCCAGCAGCTCGGTATCGGGAACGTCCGGGGAGCTGTTTTTT. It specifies CASSSVSGTSGELFF.

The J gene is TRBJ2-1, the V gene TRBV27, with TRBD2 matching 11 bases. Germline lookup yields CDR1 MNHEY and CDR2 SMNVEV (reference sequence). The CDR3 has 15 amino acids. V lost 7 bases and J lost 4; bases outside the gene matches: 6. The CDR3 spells CASTPGTSGYNEQFF. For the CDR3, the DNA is TGTGCCAGCACCCCCGGGACTAGCGGTTACAATGAGCAGTTCTTC.

The CDR3 region is CASSLAGALGAEAFF. In DNA form, the CDR3 reads TGCGCCAGCAGCTTGGCAGGGGCTTTGGGCGCTGAAGCTTTCTTT. V is TRBV5-1 and J is TRBJ1-1; D is possibly TRBD1 (6 bases). The germline V and J ends were trimmed by 0 bases and 6 bases, with 15 bases remaining between them. The CDR3 contains 15 residues. Germline CDR1 and CDR2: SGHRS and YFSETQ.

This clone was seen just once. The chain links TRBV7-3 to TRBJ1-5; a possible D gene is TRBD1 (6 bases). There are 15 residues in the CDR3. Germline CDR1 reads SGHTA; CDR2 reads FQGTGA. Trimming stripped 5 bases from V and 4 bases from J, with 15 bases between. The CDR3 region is CASSKRGQLNQPQHF. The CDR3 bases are TGTGCCAGCAGCAAGAGGGGACAATTGAATCAGCCCCAGCATTTT.

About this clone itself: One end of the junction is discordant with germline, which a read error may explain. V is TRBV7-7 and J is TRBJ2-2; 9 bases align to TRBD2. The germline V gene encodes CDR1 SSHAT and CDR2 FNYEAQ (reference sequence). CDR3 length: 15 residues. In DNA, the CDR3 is TGTGCTAGCAGCCACGGACTAGCGAGCACCGGGGAGCTGTTTTTT. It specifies CASSHGLASTGELFF.

The CDR3 loop reads CASSGFTRNSPLHF. Written as DNA, the CDR3 is TGTGCCAGCAGCGGCTTCACGAGGAATTCACCCCTCCACTTT. V is TRBV28 and J is TRBJ1-6, with D hard to call. This CDR3 has 14 amino acids. Germline CDR1 reads MDHEN; CDR2 reads SYDVKM. V lost 6 bases, J lost 7 bases, and 13 bases lay in between.

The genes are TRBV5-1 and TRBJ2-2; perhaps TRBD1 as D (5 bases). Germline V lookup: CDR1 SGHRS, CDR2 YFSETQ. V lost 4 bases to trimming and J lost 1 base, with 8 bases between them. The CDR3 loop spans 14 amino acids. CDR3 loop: CASSPGQNTGELFF. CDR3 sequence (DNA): TGCGCCAGCAGCCCCGGACAGAACACCGGGGAGCTGTTTTTT.

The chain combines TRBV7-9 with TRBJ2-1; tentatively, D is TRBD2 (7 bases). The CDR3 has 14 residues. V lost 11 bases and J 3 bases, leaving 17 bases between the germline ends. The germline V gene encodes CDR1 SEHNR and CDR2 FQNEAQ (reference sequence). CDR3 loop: CAASGGLGYNEQFF. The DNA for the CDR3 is TGTGCCGCTTCGGGGGGCCTAGGCTACAATGAGCAGTTCTTC.

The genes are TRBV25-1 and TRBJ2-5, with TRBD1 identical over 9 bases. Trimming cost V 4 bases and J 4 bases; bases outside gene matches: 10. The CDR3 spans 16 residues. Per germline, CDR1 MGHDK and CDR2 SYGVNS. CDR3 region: CASSAAGQGEGETQYF. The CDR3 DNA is TGTGCCAGCAGTGCGGCGGGACAGGGAGAAGGAGAGACCCAGTACTTC.

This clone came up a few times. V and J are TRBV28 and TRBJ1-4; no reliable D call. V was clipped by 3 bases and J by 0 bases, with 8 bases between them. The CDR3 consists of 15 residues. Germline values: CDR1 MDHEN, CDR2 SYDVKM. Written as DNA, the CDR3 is TGTGCCAGCAGTTTCGGCGGTTCAACTAATGAAAAACTGTTTTTT. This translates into CASSFGGSTNEKLFF.

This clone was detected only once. The CDR3 region is CASSPGGQTEAFF. The CDR3 DNA sequence: TGTGCCAGCAGCCCAGGGGGCCAGACTGAAGCTTTCTTT. V usage is TRBV6-5 and J usage is TRBJ1-1, with 8 bases fitting TRBD1. With 6 bases clipped from V and 5 bases from J, the junction kept 5 bases outside the gene matches. The CDR3 is made up of 13 amino acids. CDR1 and CDR2 (germline): MNHEY, SVGAGI.

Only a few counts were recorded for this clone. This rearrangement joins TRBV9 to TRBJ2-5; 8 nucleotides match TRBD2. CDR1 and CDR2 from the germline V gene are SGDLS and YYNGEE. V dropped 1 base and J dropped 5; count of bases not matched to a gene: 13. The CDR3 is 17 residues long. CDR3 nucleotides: TGTGCCAGCAGCGTAATAAATATTTGGGGACTAGATGAGACCCAGTACTTC. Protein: CASSVINIWGLDETQYF. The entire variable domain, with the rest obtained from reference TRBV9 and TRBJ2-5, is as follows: DSGVTQTPKHLITATGQRVTLRCSPRSGDLSVYWYQQSLDQGLQFLIQYYNGEERAKGNILERFSAQQFPDLHSELNLSSLELGDSALYFCASSVINIWGLDETQYFGPGTRLLVL.

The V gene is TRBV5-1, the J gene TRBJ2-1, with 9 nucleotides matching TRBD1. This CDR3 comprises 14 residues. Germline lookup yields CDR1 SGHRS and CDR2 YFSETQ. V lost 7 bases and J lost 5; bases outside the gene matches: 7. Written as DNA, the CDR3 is TGCGCCAGCTCGCACAGGGGGCGAAACAATGAGCAGTTCTTC. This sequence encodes CASSHRGRNNEQFF.

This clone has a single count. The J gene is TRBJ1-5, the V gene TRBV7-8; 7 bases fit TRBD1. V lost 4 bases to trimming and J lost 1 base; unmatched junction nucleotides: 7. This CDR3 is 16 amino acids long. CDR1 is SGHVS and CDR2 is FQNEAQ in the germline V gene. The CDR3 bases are TGTGCCAGCAGCTCCCGACAGGGAGTCAGCAATCAGCCCCAGCATTTT. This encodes CASSSRQGVSNQPQHF.

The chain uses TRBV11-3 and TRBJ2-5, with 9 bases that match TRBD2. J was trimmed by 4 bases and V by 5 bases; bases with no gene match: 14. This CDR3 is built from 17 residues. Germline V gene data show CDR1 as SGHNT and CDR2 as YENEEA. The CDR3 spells CASSAGSRAGGGETQYF. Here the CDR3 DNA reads TGTGCCAGCAGCGCGGGTTCTCGAGCGGGAGGAGGAGAGACCCAGTACTTC. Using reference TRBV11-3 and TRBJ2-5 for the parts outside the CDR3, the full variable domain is EAGVVQSPRYKIIEKKQPVAFWCNPISGHNTLYWYLQNLGQGPELLIRYENEEAVDDSQLPKDRFSAERLKGVDSTLKIQPAELGDSAVYLCASSAGSRAGGGETQYFGPGTRLLVL.

The CDR3 loop is CASSPSDRAPQETQYF. In DNA, the CDR3 is TGTGCCAGCAGCCCCTCCGACAGGGCCCCGCAAGAGACCCAGTACTTC. This chain joins TRBV7-9 and TRBJ2-5; TRBD1 aligns across 7 bases. The CDR3 spans 16 residues. The trim removed 5 bases at V and 2 bases at J, leaving 11 bases unmatched. The germline gives CDR1 SEHNR, CDR2 FQNEAQ (reference sequence).

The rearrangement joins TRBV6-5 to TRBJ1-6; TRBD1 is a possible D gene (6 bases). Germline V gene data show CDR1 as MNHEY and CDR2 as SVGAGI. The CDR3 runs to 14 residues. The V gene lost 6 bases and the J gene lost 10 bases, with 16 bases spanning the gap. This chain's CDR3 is CASRPQGIHSPLHF. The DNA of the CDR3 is TGTGCCAGCAGACCCCAGGGGATTCACTCACCCCTCCACTTT.

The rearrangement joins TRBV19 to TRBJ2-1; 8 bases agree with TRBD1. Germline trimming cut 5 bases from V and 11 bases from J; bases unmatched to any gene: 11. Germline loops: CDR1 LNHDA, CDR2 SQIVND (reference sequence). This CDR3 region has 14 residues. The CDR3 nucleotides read TGTGCCAGTAGTCTTGACAGGGGCCGCCCTAAGCAGTTCTTC. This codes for CASSLDRGRPKQFF.

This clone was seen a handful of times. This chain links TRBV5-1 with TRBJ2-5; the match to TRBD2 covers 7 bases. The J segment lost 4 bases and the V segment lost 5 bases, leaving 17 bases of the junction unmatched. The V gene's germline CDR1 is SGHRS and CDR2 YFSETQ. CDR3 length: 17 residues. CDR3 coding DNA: TGCGCCAGCAGAACGAGACTGGCGGGGGACGGTACAGAGACCCAGTACTTC. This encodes CASRTRLAGDGTETQYF.

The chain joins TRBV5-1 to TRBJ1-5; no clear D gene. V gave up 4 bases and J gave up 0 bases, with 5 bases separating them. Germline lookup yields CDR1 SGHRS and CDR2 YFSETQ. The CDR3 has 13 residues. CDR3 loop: CASSQYSNQPQHF. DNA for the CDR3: TGCGCCAGCAGCCAGTATAGCAATCAGCCCCAGCATTTT.

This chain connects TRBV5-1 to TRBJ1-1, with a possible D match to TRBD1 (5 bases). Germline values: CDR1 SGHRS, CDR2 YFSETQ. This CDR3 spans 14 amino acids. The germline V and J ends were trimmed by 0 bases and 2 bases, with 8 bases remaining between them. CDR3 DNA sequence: TGCGCCAGCAGCTTGGGTAGGGGCAACACTGAAGCTTTCTTT. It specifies CASSLGRGNTEAFF.

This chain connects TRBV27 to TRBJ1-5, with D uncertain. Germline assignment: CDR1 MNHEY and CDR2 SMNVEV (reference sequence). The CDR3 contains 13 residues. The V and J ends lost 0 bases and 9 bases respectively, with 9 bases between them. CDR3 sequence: CASSLSSSGPQHF. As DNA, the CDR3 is TGTGCCAGCAGTTTATCTAGTTCGGGGCCCCAGCATTTT.

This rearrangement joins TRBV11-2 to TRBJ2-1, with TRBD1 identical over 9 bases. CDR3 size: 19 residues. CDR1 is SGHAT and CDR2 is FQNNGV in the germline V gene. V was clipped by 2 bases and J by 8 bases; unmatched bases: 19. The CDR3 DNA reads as TGTGCCAGCAGCTTAATGCACGGACAGGGGCCGTCGGGCATCGATGAGCAGTTCTTC. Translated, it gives CASSLMHGQGPSGIDEQFF.

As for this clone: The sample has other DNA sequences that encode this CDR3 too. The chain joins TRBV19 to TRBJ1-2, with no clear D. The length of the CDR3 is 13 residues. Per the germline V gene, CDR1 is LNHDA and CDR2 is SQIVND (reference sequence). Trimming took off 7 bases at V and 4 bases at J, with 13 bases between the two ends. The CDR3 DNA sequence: TGTGCCAGTACCTATCACCTTACCTATGGCTACACCTTC. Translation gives CASTYHLTYGYTF.

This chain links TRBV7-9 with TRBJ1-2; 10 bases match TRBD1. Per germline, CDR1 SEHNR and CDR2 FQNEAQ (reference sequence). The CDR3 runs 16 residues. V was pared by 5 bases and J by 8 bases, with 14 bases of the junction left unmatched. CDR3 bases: TGTGCCAGCAGCCTATACTCCGGGACAGGGGTAGAAGGCTACACCTTC. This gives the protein CASSLYSGTGVEGYTF.